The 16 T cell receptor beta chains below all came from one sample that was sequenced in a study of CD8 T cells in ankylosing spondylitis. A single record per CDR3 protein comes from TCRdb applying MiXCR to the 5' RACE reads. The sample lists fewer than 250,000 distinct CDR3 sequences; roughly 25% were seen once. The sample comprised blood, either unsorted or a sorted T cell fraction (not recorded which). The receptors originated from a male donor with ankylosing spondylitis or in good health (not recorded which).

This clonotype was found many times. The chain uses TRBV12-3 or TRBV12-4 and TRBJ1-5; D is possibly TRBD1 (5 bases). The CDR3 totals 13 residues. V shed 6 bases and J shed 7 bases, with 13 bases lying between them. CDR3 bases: TGTGCCAGCAGCCCAGGGTTTTGGCAGCCCCAGCATTTT. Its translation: CASSPGFWQPQHF.

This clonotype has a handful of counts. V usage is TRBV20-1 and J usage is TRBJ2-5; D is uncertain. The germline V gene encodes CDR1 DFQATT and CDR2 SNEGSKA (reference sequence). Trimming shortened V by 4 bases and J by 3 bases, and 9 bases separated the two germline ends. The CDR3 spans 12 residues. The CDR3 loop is CSAMRGEETQYF. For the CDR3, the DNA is TGCAGTGCTATGCGCGGTGAAGAGACCCAGTACTTC.

CDR3 nucleotide sequence: TGCAGCGTTGACCAGGGAAACACTGAAGCTTTCTTT. This gives the protein CSVDQGNTEAFF. The rearrangement joins TRBV29-1 to TRBJ1-1, with D possibly TRBD1 on 5 matching bases. This CDR3 has 12 residues. With 3 bases removed from V and 2 bases from J, the gap between germline ends came to 7 bases. CDR1 is SQVTM, CDR2 ANQGSEA, per germline.

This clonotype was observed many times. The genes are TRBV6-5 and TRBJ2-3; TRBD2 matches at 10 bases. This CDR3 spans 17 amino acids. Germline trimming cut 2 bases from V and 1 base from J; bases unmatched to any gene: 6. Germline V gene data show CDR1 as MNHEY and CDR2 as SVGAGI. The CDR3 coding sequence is TGTGCCAGCAGTTACCTAAGCGGGAGGGTCGGCACAGATACGCAGTATTTT. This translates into CASSYLSGRVGTDTQYF.

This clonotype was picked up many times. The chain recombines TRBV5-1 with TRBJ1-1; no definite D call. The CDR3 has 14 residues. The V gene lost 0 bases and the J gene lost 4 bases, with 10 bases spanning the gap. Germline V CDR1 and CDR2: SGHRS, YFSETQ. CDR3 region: CASSLGKAATEAFF. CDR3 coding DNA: TGCGCCAGCAGCTTGGGGAAGGCGGCCACTGAAGCTTTCTTT.

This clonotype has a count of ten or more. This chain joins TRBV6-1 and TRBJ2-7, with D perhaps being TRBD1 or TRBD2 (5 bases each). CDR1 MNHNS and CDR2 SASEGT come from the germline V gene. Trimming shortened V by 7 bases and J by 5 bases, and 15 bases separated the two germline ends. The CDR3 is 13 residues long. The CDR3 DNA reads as TGTGCCAGCACCCCAGGGAGACCGCACGAGCAGTACTTC. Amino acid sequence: CASTPGRPHEQYF.

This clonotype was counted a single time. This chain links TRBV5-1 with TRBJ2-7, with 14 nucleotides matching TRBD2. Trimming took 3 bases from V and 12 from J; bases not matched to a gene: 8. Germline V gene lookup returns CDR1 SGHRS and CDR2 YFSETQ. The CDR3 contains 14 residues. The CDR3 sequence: CASSSDGTSGSWYF. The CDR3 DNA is TGCGCCAGCAGCTCCGACGGGACTAGCGGGAGTTGGTACTTC.

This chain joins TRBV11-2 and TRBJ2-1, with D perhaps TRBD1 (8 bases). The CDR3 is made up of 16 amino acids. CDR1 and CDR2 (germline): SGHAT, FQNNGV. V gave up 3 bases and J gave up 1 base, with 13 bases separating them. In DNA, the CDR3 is TGTGCCAGCAGCTTTCGGGGGGACAGGTCCTACAATGAGCAGTTCTTC. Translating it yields CASSFRGDRSYNEQFF.

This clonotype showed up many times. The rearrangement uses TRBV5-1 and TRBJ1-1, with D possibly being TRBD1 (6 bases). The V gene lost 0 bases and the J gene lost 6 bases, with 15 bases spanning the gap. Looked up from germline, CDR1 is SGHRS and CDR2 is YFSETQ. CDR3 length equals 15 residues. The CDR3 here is CASSLVSGGRAEAFF. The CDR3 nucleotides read TGCGCCAGCAGCTTGGTATCGGGGGGGCGGGCTGAAGCTTTCTTT.

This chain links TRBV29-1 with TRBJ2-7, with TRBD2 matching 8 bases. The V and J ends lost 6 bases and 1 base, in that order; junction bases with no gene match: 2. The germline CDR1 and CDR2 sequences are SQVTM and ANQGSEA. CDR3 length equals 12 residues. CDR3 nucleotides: TGCAGCGTAATAGCGGGATCCTACGAGCAGTACTTC. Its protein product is CSVIAGSYEQYF.

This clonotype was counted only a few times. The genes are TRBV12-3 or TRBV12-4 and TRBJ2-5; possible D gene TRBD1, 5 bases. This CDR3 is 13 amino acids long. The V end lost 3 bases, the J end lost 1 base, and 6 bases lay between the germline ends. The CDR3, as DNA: TGTGCCAGCAGTTTGACAGTCCAAGAGACCCAGTACTTC. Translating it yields CASSLTVQETQYF.

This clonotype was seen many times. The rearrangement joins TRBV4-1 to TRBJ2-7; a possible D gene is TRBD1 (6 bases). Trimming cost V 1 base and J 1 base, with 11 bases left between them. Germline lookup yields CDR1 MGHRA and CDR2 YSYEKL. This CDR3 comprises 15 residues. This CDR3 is CASSQGQGHSYEQYF. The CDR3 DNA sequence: TGCGCCAGCAGCCAAGGCCAGGGGCATTCCTACGAGCAGTACTTC.

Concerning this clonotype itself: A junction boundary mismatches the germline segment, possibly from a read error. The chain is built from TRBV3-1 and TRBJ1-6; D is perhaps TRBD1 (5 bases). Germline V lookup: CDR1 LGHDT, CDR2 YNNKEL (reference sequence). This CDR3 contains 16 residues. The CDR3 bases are TGTGCCAGCAGCGAGTCGGGGGGAACGGGTAATTCACCCCTCCCCTTT. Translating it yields CASSESGGTGNSPLPF.

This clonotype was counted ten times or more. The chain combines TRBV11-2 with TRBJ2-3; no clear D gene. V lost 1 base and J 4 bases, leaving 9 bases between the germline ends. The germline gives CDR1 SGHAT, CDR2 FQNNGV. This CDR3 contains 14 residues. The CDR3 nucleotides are TGTGCCAGCAGCTTAGGTCACAACGCAGATACGCAGTATTTT. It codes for CASSLGHNADTQYF.

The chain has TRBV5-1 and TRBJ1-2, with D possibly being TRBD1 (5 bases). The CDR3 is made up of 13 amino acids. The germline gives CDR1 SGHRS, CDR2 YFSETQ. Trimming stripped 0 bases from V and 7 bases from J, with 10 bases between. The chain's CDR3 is CASSLESGTGYTF. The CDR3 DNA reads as TGCGCCAGCAGCTTGGAATCAGGGACTGGCTACACCTTC.

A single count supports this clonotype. In DNA form, the CDR3 reads TGTGCCATCAGCCCCGGGACTAGCGGGAGGAATGAGCAGTTCTTC. Amino acids: CAISPGTSGRNEQFF. This chain uses TRBV10-3 with TRBJ2-1, with 15 bases identical to TRBD2. V trimming: 6 bases; J trimming: 7 bases; junction bases outside the gene matches: 4. The germline CDR1 and CDR2 sequences are ENHRY and SYGVKD. The CDR3 spans 15 residues.